These 5 T cell receptor beta chains share one sample of origin, sequenced in a study of shared clonotypes between healthy human individuals. CD8 cells regarded as naive lacked CD45RO, were positively chosen for CCR7, and omitted terminally differentiated effector memory CD45RA+ cells. Sequencing was performed with immunoSEQ multiplex PCR; in TCRdb, only in-frame clones are kept and a portion is missing. Among about 580,000 clones listed, 95% to 98% were seen once. The sequenced material came from naive CD8+ T cells sorted from blood. These TCRs come from a man younger than 45 in good health.

The chain links TRBV7-9 to TRBJ2-1; 12 nucleotides match TRBD2. Germline V gives CDR1 SEHNR, CDR2 FQNEAQ (reference sequence). CDR3 length equals 16 residues. V shed 0 bases and J 10 bases; nucleotides not matched to a gene: 7. This CDR3 is CASSLAGLAGTEEQFF. The CDR3 coding sequence is TGTGCCAGCAGCTTAGCTGGACTAGCGGGAACCGAGGAGCAGTTCTTC.

Here the CDR3 DNA reads TGCAGCGGCCGACTAGCGAACTCCTACAATGAGCAGTTCTTC. It translates to CSGRLANSYNEQFF. The rearrangement joins TRBV29-1 to TRBJ2-1, with 8 bases lining up with TRBD2. Trimming removed 7 bases from V and 0 bases from J; junction bases left unmatched: 5. The CDR3 is made up of 14 amino acids. CDR1 SQVTM and CDR2 ANQGSEA come from the germline V gene.

This chain joins TRBV7-9 and TRBJ1-1; a possible D gene is TRBD1 (6 bases). Germline V gene data show CDR1 as SEHNR and CDR2 as FQNEAQ (reference sequence). The CDR3 spans 12 residues. Trimming took 3 bases from V and 6 from J, leaving 8 bases between them. This CDR3 is CASSFGGPEAFF. CDR3 DNA: TGTGCCAGCAGCTTCGGGGGGCCTGAAGCTTTCTTT.

Regarding this clone: The same CDR3 is also encoded by other DNA sequences in this sample. Here the CDR3 reads CASSVGTGELFF. The CDR3 DNA is TGTGCCAGCAGCGTAGGAACCGGGGAGCTGTTTTTT. The chain has TRBV9 and TRBJ2-2; D not resolved. V was pared by 0 bases and J by 5 bases, with 2 bases between. This CDR3 has 12 residues. Germline V lookup: CDR1 SGDLS, CDR2 YYNGEE.

This clone was seen only once. The rearrangement links TRBV9 to TRBJ2-1; 13 bases align to TRBD2. The junction had 1 base not matched to a gene; V was cut back by 0 bases and J by 4 bases. Germline CDR1 is SGDLS and CDR2 is YYNGEE. CDR3 length: 16 residues. The CDR3 DNA reads as TGTGCCAGCAGCGTAGCGGGACTAGCGGGGTACAATGAGCAGTTCTTC. This encodes CASSVAGLAGYNEQFF.